This T cell receptor beta chain was profiled in a study of blood T cell repertoires in COVID-19. Libraries were prepared by immunoSEQ multiplex PCR; TCRdb keeps only in-frame clonotypes and omits some of them. The data show around 200,000 clones, less than 90% seen once. The V gene's germline CDR1 is WNHNN and CDR2 SYGVQD (reference sequence). V was pared by 0 bases and J by 7 bases, with 15 bases between. The CDR3 has 16 residues. The J gene is TRBJ2-2, the V gene TRBV10-1; perhaps TRBD2 as D (6 bases). This clonotype was sampled from a woman aged 55-75 years with COVID-19, enrolled during active disease. Input material: peripheral blood. CDR3 in DNA: TGCGCCAGCAGTGAGTCGAAGACGGGAGCAATCGGGGAGCTGTTTTTT. It translates to CASSESKTGAIGELFF.